This TCR beta chain was documented in a study of cytomegalovirus exposure and HLA in healthy donors. Study-level points and caveats: In a later analysis, about 17,000 TCR beta sequences were associated with HLA alleles at 0.05 false discovery rate. Researchers reported from a later analysis that most CMV-associated TCR beta chains appeared HLA-restricted. A previous analysis found most TCR beta V segments productive roughly 87% or roughly 30% of the time.

V lost 4 bases and J lost 2, with 15 bases in between. This CDR3 region has 16 residues. In germline, CDR1 is SNHLY, CDR2 FYNNEI. The PCR employed 60 Vbeta primers together with 13 Jbeta primers. As handled by the study authors: The count from a later analysis was tens of millions of unique TCR beta chains, some 12 million of them shared. Profiled with immunoSEQ multiplex PCR; TCRdb holds only in-frame clones, not every one. The DNA was the basis for D and trimming; V, J and clone size are from that table. The sample includes 150,000 to 180,000 clones, more than 70% of them seen just once. As to this clone: The antigen is unknown.

The origin of this receptor is a woman in her thirties or forties in good health and CMV-seropositive. The material sequenced was PBMCs. The gene calls are TRBV2 and TRBJ1-5; tentatively, D is TRBD1 (5 bases). The CDR3 DNA sequence: TGTGCCAGCAGTGTATTGGCGGGGGATGGCAATCAGCCCCAGCATTTT. Translation: CASSVLAGDGNQPQHF.